What follows are 12 T cell receptor beta chains derived from one specimen sequenced in a study of blood T cell repertoires in COVID-19. Produced via immunoSEQ multiplex PCR; TCRdb's table is partial and in-frame only. The sample carries around 100,000 clones, under 80% recorded once. The sample comprised peripheral blood. Receptors were obtained from a man in his sixties or seventies with COVID-19, enrolled during active disease.

The chain couples TRBV28 to TRBJ1-2; 9 nucleotides agree with TRBD1. The trim removed 3 bases at V and 3 bases at J, leaving 2 bases unmatched. Germline V CDR1 and CDR2: MDHEN, SYDVKM. The CDR3 is 14 amino acids. CDR3 residues: CASSFWDRDYGYTF. DNA for the CDR3: TGTGCCAGCAGTTTCTGGGACAGGGACTATGGCTACACCTTC.

The rearrangement uses TRBV15 and TRBJ2-1; 13 bases map to TRBD2. Germline-derived CDR1 and CDR2 are LNHNV and YYDKDF (reference sequence). The CDR3 spans 19 residues. V gave up 0 bases and J gave up 8 bases; unmatched junction bases: 13. The CDR3 region is CATSRDTSGRAGGHYEQFF. The CDR3 coding sequence is TGTGCCACCAGCAGAGACACTAGCGGGAGGGCCGGGGGACATTATGAGCAGTTCTTC.

The chain couples TRBV12-3 or TRBV12-4 to TRBJ1-5; the D gene is possibly TRBD1 (6 bases). V gave up 1 base and J gave up 7 bases, with 8 bases separating them. The CDR3 loop spans 13 amino acids. The CDR3 loop is CASSLGTAQPQHF. The CDR3, as DNA: TGTGCCAGCAGTTTAGGGACAGCCCAGCCCCAGCATTTT.

The rearrangement joins TRBV10-3 to TRBJ2-2, with TRBD2 matching over 8 bases. Germline CDR1 reads ENHRY; CDR2 reads SYGVKD. With V trimmed by 5 bases and J by 2 bases, 1 base remained unmatched. The CDR3 has 14 amino acids. The CDR3 coding sequence is TGTGCCATCAGTCTAGCGGGTAACACCGGGGAGCTGTTTTTT. This codes for CAISLAGNTGELFF.

The chain carries TRBV5-4 and TRBJ1-2; maybe TRBD1 (6 bases). V was shortened by 1 base and J by 0 bases, with 13 bases between the two germline ends. The CDR3 is 16 residues long. Germline V gives CDR1 SGHNT, CDR2 YYREEE (reference sequence). CDR3 loop: CASSLFGGHPNYGYTF. The CDR3 DNA is TGTGCCAGCAGCTTGTTTGGGGGACACCCTAACTATGGCTACACCTTC.

This chain joins TRBV5-5 and TRBJ2-3, with unresolved D. V was clipped by 3 bases and J by 0 bases, with 8 bases between them. The length of the CDR3 is 14 residues. CDR1 SGHKS and CDR2 YYEKEE come from the germline V gene (reference sequence). CDR3 in amino acids: CASSWARSTDTQYF. In DNA, the CDR3 is TGTGCCAGCAGCTGGGCCCGGAGCACAGATACGCAGTATTTT.

The V and J genes are TRBV10-3 and TRBJ1-5, with D tentatively TRBD1 (6 bases). CDR1 and CDR2 (germline): ENHRY, SYGVKD. The CDR3 has 15 residues. Trimming removed 6 bases at V and 1 base at J, with 13 bases between. The CDR3 coding sequence is TGTGCCATCAGGGAGGGGGGGGCCAGCAATCAGCCCCAGCATTTT. Amino acid sequence: CAIREGGASNQPQHF.

The chain joins TRBV7-2 to TRBJ1-1; D perhaps matches TRBD1 (6 bases). Trimming cost V 5 bases and J 4 bases, with 23 bases left between them. The CDR3 covers 17 residues. CDR1 is SGHTA and CDR2 is FQGNSA in the germline V gene. This CDR3 is CASSIPYYRATGTEAFF. CDR3 nucleotide sequence: TGTGCCAGCAGCATCCCTTACTACAGGGCAACGGGCACTGAAGCTTTCTTT. Supplemented by reference TRBV7-2 and TRBJ1-1, the full variable domain reads GAGVSQSPSNKVTEKGKDVELRCDPISGHTALYWYRQSLGQGLEFLIYFQGNSAPDKSGLPSDRFSAERTGGSVSTLTIQRTQQEDSAVYLCASSIPYYRATGTEAFFGQGTRLTVV.

This clone came up once. The J gene is TRBJ2-1, the V gene TRBV29-1; 7 bases agree with TRBD1. Germline V gene sequence: CDR1 SQVTM, CDR2 ANQGSEA. The CDR3 has 14 residues. V gave up 7 bases and J gave up 0 bases; unmatched junction bases: 6. CDR3 in DNA: TGCAGCGCCTGGACAGGAAGCTCCTACAATGAGCAGTTCTTC. Amino acids: CSAWTGSSYNEQFF.

The V and J genes are TRBV7-3 and TRBJ2-6; TRBD1 matches 10 bases. From germline, CDR1 is SGHTA and CDR2 FQGTGA. V shed 5 bases and J 0 bases; nucleotides not matched to a gene: 10. The length of the CDR3 is 19 residues. The CDR3 sequence is CASSLHGTGANSGANVLTF. CDR3 sequence (DNA): TGTGCCAGCAGCCTCCACGGGACAGGGGCTAACTCTGGGGCCAACGTCCTGACTTTC.

This chain connects TRBV4-3 to TRBJ1-6; D is ambiguous. Germline V gene sequence: CDR1 LGHNA, CDR2 YSLEER. This CDR3 region has 14 residues. V was trimmed by 7 bases and J by 7 bases, leaving 14 bases between them. CDR3 nucleotide sequence: TGCGCCAGCACCGAAACTAAGGAAAATTCACCCCTCCACTTT. Translated, it gives CASTETKENSPLHF.

This clone was seen ten or more times. The chain carries TRBV28 and TRBJ2-2; no clear D gene. Germline V gene data show CDR1 as MDHEN and CDR2 as SYDVKM. Trimming pared 4 bases from V and 3 bases from J, leaving 9 bases between. This CDR3 has 14 residues. DNA of the CDR3: TGTGCCAGCAGTTCCGCAGTGGACACCGGGGAGCTGTTTTTT. This codes for CASSSAVDTGELFF. The full variable domain, its missing parts supplied by reference TRBV28 and TRBJ2-2, is DVKVTQSSRYLVKRTGEKVFLECVQDMDHENMFWYRQDPGLGLRLIYFSYDVKMKEKGDIPEGYSVSREKKERFSLILESASTNQTSMYLCASSSAVDTGELFFGEGSRLTVL.